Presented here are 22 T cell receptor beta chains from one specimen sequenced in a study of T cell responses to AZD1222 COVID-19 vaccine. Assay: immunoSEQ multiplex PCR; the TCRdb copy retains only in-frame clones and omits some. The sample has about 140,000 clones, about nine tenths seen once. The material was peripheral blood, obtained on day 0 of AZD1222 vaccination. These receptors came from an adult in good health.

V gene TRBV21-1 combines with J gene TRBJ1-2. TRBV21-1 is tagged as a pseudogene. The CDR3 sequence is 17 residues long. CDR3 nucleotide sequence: TGTGCCAGCAGCAAAGGGGTCAGCGAGTATAATTACTATGGCTACACCTTC. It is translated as CASSKGVSEYNYYGYTF.

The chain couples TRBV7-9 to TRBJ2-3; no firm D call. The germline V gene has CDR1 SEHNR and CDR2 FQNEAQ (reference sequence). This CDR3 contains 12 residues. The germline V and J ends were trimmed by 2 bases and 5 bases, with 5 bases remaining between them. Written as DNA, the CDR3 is TGTGCCAGCAGCTTAAACCGAGATACGCAGTATTTT. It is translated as CASSLNRDTQYF.

The CDR3 reads CASSLVSLTGGYTF. CDR3 DNA: TGTGCCAGCAGTTTAGTGTCGTTAACAGGTGGCTACACCTTC. V and J are TRBV28 and TRBJ1-2; D might be TRBD1 (5 bases). This CDR3 is built from 14 residues. Germline V gives CDR1 MDHEN, CDR2 SYDVKM. Trimming took off 2 bases at V and 7 bases at J, with 14 bases between the two ends.

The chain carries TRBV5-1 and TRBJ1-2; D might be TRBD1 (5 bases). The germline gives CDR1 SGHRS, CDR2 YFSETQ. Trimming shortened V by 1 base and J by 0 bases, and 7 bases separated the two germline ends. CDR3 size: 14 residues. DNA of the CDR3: TGCGCCAGCAGCTTGATGGGGGCTAACTATGGCTACACCTTC. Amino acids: CASSLMGANYGYTF.

CDR3 loop: CASSDPGQGAGNTIYF. CDR3 bases: TGTGCCAGCAGTGACCCCGGACAGGGGGCAGGAAACACCATATATTTT. This chain links TRBV25-1 with TRBJ1-3; 11 bases are shared with TRBD1. Germline CDR1 reads MGHDK; CDR2 reads SYGVNS. V shed 3 bases and J 4 bases; nucleotides not matched to a gene: 5. The CDR3 is made up of 16 amino acids.

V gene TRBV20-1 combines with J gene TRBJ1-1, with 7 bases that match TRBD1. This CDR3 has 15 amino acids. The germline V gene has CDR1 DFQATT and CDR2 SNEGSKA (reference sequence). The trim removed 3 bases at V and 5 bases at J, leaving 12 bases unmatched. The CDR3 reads CSASTGEGGRTEAFF. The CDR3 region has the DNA TGCAGTGCTAGTACAGGGGAGGGGGGTAGGACTGAAGCTTTCTTT.

CDR3 coding DNA: TGCGCCAGCAGTGAAAGGACAGGGATTACCGGGGAGCTGTTTTTT. Translation: CASSERTGITGELFF. The genes are TRBV10-1 and TRBJ2-2, with TRBD1 matching over 8 bases. The CDR3 runs 15 residues. The germline CDR1 and CDR2 sequences are WNHNN and SYGVQD (reference sequence). Trimming removed 3 bases from V and 5 bases from J; junction bases left unmatched: 5.

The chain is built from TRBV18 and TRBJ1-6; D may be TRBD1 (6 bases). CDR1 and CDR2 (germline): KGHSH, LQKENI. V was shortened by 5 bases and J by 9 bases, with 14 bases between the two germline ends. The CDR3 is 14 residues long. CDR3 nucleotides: TGTGCCAGCTCAGCCGGGGGGCTACTTTCACCCCTCCACTTT. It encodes CASSAGGLLSPLHF.

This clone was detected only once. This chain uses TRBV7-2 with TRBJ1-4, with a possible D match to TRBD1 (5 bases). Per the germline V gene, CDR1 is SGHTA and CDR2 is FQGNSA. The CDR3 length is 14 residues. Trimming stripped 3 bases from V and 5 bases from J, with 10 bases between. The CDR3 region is CASSFWGGNEKLFF. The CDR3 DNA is TGTGCCAGCAGCTTTTGGGGGGGAAATGAAAAACTGTTTTTT.

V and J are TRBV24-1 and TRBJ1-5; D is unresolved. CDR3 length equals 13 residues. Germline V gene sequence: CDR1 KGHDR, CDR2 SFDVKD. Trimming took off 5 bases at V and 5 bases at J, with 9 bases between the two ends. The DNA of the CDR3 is TGTGCCACCAGTGGAAGGAGGGATCAGCCCCAGCATTTT. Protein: CATSGRRDQPQHF.

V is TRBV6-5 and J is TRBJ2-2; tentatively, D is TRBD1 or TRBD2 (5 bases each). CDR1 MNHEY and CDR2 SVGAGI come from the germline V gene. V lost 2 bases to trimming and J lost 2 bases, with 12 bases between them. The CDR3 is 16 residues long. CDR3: CASSYPGTLNTGELFF. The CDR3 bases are TGTGCCAGCAGTTACCCCGGGACCCTTAACACCGGGGAGCTGTTTTTT.

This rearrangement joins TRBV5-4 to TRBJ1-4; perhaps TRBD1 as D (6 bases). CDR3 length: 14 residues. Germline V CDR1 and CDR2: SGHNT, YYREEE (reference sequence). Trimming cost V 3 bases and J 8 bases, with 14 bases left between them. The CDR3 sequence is CASSWGGGREKLFF. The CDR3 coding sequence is TGTGCCAGCAGCTGGGGCGGGGGGCGCGAAAAACTGTTTTTT.

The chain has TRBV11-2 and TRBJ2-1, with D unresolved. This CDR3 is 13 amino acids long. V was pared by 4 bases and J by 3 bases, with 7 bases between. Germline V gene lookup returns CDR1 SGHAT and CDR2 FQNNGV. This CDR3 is CASSSSLYNEQFF. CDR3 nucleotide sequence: TGTGCCAGCAGCTCTTCCCTCTACAATGAGCAGTTCTTC.

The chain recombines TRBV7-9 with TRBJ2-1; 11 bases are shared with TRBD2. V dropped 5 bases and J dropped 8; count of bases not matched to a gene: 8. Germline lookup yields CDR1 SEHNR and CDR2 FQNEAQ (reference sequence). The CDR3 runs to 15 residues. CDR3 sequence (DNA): TGTGCCAGCAGCCCAGAACTAGCGGGAGAGTATGAGCAGTTCTTC. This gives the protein CASSPELAGEYEQFF.

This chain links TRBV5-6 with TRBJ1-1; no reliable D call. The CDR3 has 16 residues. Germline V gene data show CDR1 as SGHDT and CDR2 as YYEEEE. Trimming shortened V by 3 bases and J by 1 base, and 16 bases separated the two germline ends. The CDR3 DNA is TGTGCCAGCAGCTCCCTTTCGGGCCACAGGAACACTGAAGCTTTCTTT. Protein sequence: CASSSLSGHRNTEAFF. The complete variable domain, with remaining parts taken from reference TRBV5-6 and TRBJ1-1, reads DAGVTQSPTHLIKTRGQQVTLRCSPKSGHDTVSWYQQALGQGPQFIFQYYEEEERQRGNFPDRFSGHQFPNYSSELNVNALLLGDSALYLCASSSLSGHRNTEAFFGQGTRLTVV.

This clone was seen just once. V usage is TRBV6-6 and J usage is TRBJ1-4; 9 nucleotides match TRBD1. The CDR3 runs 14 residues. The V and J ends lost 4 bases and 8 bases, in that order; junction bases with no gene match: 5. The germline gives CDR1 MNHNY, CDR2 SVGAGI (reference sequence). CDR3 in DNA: TGTGCCAGCAGTTTACAGGGGGCTAGGGAAAAACTGTTTTTT. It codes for CASSLQGAREKLFF.

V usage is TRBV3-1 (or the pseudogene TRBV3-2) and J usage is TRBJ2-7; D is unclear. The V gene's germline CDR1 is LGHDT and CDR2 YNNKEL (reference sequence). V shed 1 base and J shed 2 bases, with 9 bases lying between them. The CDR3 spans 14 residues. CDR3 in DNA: TGTGCCAGCAGCCAAGTGGTAGACGCCTACGAGCAGTACTTC. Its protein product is CASSQVVDAYEQYF.

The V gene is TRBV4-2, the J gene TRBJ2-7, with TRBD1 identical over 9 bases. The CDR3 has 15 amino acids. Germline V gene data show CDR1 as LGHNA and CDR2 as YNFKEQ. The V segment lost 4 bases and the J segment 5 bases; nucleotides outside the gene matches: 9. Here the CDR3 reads CASSPSGQGRHEQYF. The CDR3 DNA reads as TGTGCCAGCAGCCCCTCGGGACAGGGTAGGCACGAGCAGTACTTC.

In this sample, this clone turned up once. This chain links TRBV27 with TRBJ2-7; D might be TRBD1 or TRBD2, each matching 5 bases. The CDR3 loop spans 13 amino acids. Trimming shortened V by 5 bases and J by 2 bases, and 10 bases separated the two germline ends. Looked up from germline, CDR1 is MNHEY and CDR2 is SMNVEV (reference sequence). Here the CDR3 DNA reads TGTGCCAGCAGTCGGGACGGGGCCTACGAGCAGTACTTC. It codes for CASSRDGAYEQYF.

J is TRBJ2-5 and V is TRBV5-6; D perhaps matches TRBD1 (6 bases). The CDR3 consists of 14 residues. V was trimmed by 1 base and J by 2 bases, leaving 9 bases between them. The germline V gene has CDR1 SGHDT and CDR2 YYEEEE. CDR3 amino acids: CASSLFGQQETQYF. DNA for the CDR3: TGTGCCAGCAGCTTGTTCGGACAGCAAGAGACCCAGTACTTC. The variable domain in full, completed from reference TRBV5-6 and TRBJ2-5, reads DAGVTQSPTHLIKTRGQQVTLRCSPKSGHDTVSWYQQALGQGPQFIFQYYEEEERQRGNFPDRFSGHQFPNYSSELNVNALLLGDSALYLCASSLFGQQETQYFGPGTRLLVL.

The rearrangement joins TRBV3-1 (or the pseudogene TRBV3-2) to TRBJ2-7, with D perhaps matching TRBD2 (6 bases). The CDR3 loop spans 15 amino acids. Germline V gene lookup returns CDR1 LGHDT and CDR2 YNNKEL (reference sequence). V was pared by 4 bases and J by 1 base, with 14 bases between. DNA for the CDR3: TGTGCCAGCAGCCCCTGGGACTTCAATTCCTACGAGCAGTACTTC. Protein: CASSPWDFNSYEQYF.

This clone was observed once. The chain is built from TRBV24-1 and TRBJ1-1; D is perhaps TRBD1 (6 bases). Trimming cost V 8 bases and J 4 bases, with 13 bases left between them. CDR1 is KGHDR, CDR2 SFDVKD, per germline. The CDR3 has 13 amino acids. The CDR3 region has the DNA TGTGCCACCAAGGGGGTGGGGGCCACTGAAGCTTTCTTT. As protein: CATKGVGATEAFF.